This T cell receptor (beta chain) derives from a study of brain T cells in children with intractable seizures. Sequencing was limited to surgery cases with top T cell transcript signatures in brain tissue. TCRdb's table, derived via immunoSEQ multiplex PCR, lists solely in-frame clones and lacks some. The table lists approximately 60,000 clones, about 96% of them singletons. The clonotype comes from a boy less than two years old with focal cortical dysplasia and intractable seizures. The input for sequencing was peripheral blood, taken at surgery.

The CDR3 here is CASTTGLAGLTDTQYF. CDR3 sequence (DNA): TGTGCCAGCACCACAGGGCTAGCGGGGCTCACAGATACGCAGTATTTT. This chain connects TRBV27 to TRBJ2-3; TRBD2 matches 9 bases. Germline V gives CDR1 MNHEY, CDR2 SMNVEV (reference sequence). The CDR3 length is 16 residues. Unmatched junction bases numbered 10, after V lost 7 bases and J lost 2 bases.